These 9 T cell receptor beta chains were all obtained from the same sample, sequenced in a study of cytomegalovirus exposure and HLA in healthy donors. The PCR ran on 60 Vbeta and 13 Jbeta primers. Profiled with immunoSEQ multiplex PCR; TCRdb holds only in-frame clones, not every one. The profile shows 90,000 to 100,000 clones, over 55% of them singletons. The sample taken for sequencing was PBMCs. These receptor sequences come from a boy aged 10-17 years in good health and CMV-seropositive.

The chain carries TRBV5-6 and TRBJ1-2; TRBD1 matches 10 bases. Per germline, CDR1 SGHDT and CDR2 YYEEEE. CDR3 length: 15 residues. V lost 4 bases, J lost 5 bases, and 8 bases stayed unmatched. In DNA, the CDR3 is TGTGCCAGCAGCGAGACCGGGACAGGGGAATATGGCTACACCTTC. Translating gives CASSETGTGEYGYTF.

This chain links TRBV5-6 with TRBJ2-1, with 12 bases aligning to TRBD2. With 5 bases clipped from V and 2 bases from J, the junction kept 5 bases outside the gene matches. Germline CDR1 is SGHDT and CDR2 is YYEEEE. The CDR3 contains 16 residues. The CDR3: CASSSSGRGAYNEQFF. CDR3 coding DNA: TGTGCCAGCAGTTCTAGCGGGAGGGGGGCCTACAATGAGCAGTTCTTC.

This chain uses TRBV6-5 with TRBJ2-7; TRBD2 is a possible D gene (5 bases). Trimming removed 8 bases at V and 2 bases at J, with 13 bases between. The CDR3 has 13 amino acids. CDR1 and CDR2 (germline): MNHEY, SVGAGI. In DNA form, the CDR3 reads TGTGCCAGCTCTACTCCGGGAACCTACGAGCAGTACTTC. This encodes CASSTPGTYEQYF.

This clone occurred a few times. The chain couples TRBV5-8 to TRBJ2-1; 8 bases match TRBD1. Germline-derived CDR1 and CDR2 are SGHTS and YDEGEE. The CDR3 covers 15 residues. Unmatched junction bases numbered 6, after V lost 0 bases and J lost 7 bases. CDR3 sequence reads: CASSLAGRGRNEQFF. CDR3 nucleotides: TGTGCCAGCAGCTTGGCAGGCAGGGGGCGTAATGAGCAGTTCTTC.

V is TRBV10-1 and J is TRBJ2-3, with 9 nucleotides matching TRBD2. This CDR3 spans 15 amino acids. J was trimmed by 0 bases and V by 6 bases; bases with no gene match: 4. CDR1 WNHNN and CDR2 SYGVQD come from the germline V gene (reference sequence). As DNA, the CDR3 is TGCGCCAGCAGCCCTACTAGCGGGAGCACAGATACGCAGTATTTT. Translating it yields CASSPTSGSTDTQYF.

This clone was detected once. This chain connects TRBV5-1 to TRBJ1-1, with D unresolved. Trimming pared 3 bases from V and 7 bases from J, leaving 16 bases between. The CDR3 has 14 residues. Germline-derived CDR1 and CDR2 are SGHRS and YFSETQ. In DNA form, the CDR3 reads TGCGCCAGCAGCTCAAGTACAGTCCTAAATGAAGCTTTCTTT. It yields the protein CASSSSTVLNEAFF.

The chain couples TRBV6-5 to TRBJ2-3; D is unresolved. The germline gives CDR1 MNHEY, CDR2 SVGAGI. The CDR3 consists of 14 residues. The V gene lost 1 base and the J gene lost 2 bases, with 7 bases spanning the gap. The CDR3 spells CASSYLGDTDTQYF. The CDR3 DNA reads TGTGCCAGCAGTTACTTAGGAGACACAGATACGCAGTATTTT.

This clone was seen only once. This chain connects TRBV5-4 to TRBJ1-4; the match to TRBD1 covers 8 bases. V lost 4 bases, J lost 8 bases, and 7 bases stayed unmatched. The CDR3 runs to 14 residues. CDR1 and CDR2 from the germline V gene are SGHNT and YYREEE (reference sequence). CDR3 in DNA: TGTGCCAGCAGCCTAGGACAGGGTGGGGAAAAACTGTTTTTT. Translated: CASSLGQGGEKLFF. Full variable domain (missing parts from reference TRBV5-4 and TRBJ1-4): ETGVTQSPTHLIKTRGQQVTLRCSSQSGHNTVSWYQQALGQGPQFIFQYYREEENGRGNFPPRFSGLQFPNYSSELNVNALELDDSALYLCASSLGQGGEKLFFGSGTQLSVL.

The V and J genes are TRBV19 and TRBJ2-3, with 7 bases fitting TRBD1. There are 14 residues in the CDR3. The ends lost 6 bases at V and 3 bases at J; junction bases unmatched: 6. CDR1 and CDR2 (germline): LNHDA, SQIVND (reference sequence). In DNA form, the CDR3 reads TGTGCCAGTAGCAGGGGGTATATGACAGATACGCAGTATTTT. This sequence encodes CASSRGYMTDTQYF.